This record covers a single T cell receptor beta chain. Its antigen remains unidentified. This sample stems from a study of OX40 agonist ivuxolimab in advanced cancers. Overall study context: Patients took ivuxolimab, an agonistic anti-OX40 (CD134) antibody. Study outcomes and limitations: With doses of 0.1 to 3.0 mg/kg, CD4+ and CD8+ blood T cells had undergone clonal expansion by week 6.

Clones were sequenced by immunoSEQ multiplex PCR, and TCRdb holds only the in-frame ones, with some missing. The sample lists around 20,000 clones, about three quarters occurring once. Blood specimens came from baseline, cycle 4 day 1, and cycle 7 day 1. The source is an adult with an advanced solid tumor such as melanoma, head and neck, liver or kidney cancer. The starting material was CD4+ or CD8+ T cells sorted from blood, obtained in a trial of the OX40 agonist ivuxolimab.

CDR3 in DNA: TGTGCCAGCAGTCGAGGAGAGTTTCACCTCCCCTCCTACAATGAGCAGTTCTTC. Encoded protein: CASSRGEFHLPSYNEQFF. The chain combines TRBV28 with TRBJ2-1; D is uncertain. The CDR3 has 18 amino acids. Trimming pared 5 bases from V and 0 bases from J, leaving 20 bases between. Germline V gives CDR1 MDHEN, CDR2 SYDVKM.